The T cell receptor (beta chain) under discussion was sequenced for a study of T-cell memory formation after mild COVID-19. Findings of the study overall: For contracting clones, CD4+ ones sat mainly in CM and EM, CD8+ in EMRA.

TCRdb used MiXCR to reprocess the 5' RACE reads, holding one entry per CDR3 protein. This table holds 250,000 to 300,000 distinct CDR3 sequences, less than 20% found once. In its sample, this clonotype was seen a few times. Antigen specificity is unknown. This CDR3 comprises 14 residues. Looked up from germline, CDR1 is SGHTA and CDR2 is FQGTGA. The germline V and J ends were trimmed by 3 bases and 3 bases, with 11 bases remaining between them. Sequenced: PBMCs or a T cell subset sorted from them (not recorded which). The sequence came from a man younger than 35 who had mild COVID-19 (a few samples of this study predate the infection). Cell type and time point are not known. The rearrangement links TRBV7-3 to TRBJ1-1; no clear D. The CDR3 bases are TGTGCCAGCAGCTTCTCTCCCCAGGACACTGAAGCTTTCTTT. Its translation is CASSFSPQDTEAFF.